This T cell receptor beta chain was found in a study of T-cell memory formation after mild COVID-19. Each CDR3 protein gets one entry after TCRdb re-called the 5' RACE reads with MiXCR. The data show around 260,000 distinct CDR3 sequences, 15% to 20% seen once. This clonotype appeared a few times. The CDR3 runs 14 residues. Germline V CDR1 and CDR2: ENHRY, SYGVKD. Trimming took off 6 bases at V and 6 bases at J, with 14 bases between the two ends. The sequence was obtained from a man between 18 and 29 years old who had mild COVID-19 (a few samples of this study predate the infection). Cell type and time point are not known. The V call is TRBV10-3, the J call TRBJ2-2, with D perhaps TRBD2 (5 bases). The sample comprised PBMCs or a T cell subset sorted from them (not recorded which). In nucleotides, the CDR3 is TGTGCCATCAGAGAGGGCCATGGATCCGGGGAGCTGTTTTTT. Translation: CAIREGHGSGELFF.